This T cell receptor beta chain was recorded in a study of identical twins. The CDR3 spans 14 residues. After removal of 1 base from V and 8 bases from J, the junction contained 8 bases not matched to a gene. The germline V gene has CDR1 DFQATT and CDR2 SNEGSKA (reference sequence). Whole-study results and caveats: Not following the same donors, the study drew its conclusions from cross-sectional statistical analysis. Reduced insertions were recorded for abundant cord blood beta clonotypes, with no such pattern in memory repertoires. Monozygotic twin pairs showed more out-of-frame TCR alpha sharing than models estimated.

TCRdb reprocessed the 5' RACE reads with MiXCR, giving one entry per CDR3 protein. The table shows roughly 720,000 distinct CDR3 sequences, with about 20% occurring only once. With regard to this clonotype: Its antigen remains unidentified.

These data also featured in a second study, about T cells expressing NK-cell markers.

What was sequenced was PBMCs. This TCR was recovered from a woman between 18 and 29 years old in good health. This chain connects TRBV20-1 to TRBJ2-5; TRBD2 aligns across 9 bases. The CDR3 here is CSARVGGGGVTQYF. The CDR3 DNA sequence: TGCAGTGCTAGAGTGGGAGGCGGGGGGGTAACCCAGTACTTC.